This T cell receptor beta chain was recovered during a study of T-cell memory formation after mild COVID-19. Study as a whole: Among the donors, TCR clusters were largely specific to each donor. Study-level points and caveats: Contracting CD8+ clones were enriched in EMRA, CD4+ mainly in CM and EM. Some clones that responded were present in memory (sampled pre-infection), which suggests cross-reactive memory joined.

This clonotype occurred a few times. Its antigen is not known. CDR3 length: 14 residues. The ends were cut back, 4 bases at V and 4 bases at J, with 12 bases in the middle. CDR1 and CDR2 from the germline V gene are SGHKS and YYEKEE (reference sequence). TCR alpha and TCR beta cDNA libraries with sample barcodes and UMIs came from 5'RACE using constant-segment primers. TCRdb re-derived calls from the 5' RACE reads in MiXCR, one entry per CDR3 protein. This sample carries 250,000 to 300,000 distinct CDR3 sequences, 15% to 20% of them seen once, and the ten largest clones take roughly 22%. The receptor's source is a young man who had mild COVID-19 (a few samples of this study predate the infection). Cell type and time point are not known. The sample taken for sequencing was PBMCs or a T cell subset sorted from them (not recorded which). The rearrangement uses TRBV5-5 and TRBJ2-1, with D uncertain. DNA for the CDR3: TGTGCCAGCAGCGCCCTACTTTTATACAATGAGCAGTTCTTC. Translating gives CASSALLLYNEQFF. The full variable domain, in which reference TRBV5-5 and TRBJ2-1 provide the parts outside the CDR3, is DAGVTQSPTHLIKTRGQQVTLRCSPISGHKSVSWYQQVLGQGPQFIFQYYEKEERGRGNFPDRFSARQFPNYSSELNVNALLLGDSALYLCASSALLLYNEQFFGPGTRLTVL.